Included here is one T cell receptor beta chain sequence, with context. This clone may be a read error of a much larger clone one base away. The data originate from a study of shared clonotypes between healthy human individuals. The CDR3 sequence is 14 residues long. Germline CDR1 reads MNHEY; CDR2 reads SMNVEV (reference sequence). Only CD45RO-negative cells positively selected for CCR7 counted as naive CD8 cells, so terminally differentiated effector memory CD45RA+ cells were excluded. This table comes from immunoSEQ multiplex PCR, and its TCRdb copy is limited to in-frame clones, with some not included. The sample contains hundreds of thousands of clones, over 90% of which appear only once.

Sequencing input: naive CD8+ T cells sorted from blood. The J gene is TRBJ2-5, the V gene TRBV27; D not certain. This clonotype originated in a man younger than 40 in good health. DNA for the CDR3: TGTGCCAGCAGTTTACTAGGGTTTCAAGAGACCCGGTACTTC. This codes for CASSLLGFQETRYF.